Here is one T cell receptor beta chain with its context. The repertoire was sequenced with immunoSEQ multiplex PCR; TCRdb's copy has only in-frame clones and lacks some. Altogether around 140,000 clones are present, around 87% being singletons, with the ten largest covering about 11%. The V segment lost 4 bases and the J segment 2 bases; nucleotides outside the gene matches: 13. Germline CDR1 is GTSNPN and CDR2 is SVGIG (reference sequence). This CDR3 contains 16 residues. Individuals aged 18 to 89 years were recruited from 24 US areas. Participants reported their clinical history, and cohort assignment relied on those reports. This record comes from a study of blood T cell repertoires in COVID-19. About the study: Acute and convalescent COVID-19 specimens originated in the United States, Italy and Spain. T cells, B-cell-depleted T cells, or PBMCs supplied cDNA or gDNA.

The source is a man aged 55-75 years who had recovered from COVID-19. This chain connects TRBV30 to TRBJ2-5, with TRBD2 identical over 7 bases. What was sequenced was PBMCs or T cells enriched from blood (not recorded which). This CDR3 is CAWTPWVGGIQETQYF. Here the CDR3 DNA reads TGTGCCTGGACCCCATGGGTGGGGGGGATACAAGAGACCCAGTACTTC.